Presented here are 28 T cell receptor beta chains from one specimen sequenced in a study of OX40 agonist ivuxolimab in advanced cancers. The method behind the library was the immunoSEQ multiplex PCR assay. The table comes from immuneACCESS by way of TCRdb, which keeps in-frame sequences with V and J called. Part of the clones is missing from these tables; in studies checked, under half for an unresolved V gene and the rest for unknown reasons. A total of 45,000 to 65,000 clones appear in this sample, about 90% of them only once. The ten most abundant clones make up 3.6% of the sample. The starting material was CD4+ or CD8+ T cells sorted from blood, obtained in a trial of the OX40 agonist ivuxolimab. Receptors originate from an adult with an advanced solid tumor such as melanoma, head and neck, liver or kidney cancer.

The CDR3 bases are TGTGCCAGCACCCCAGGGGCTGGGGCCAACGTCCTGACTTTC. Its translation is CASTPGAGANVLTF. The chain has TRBV7-9 and TRBJ2-6; D perhaps matches TRBD1 (6 bases). The CDR3 runs to 14 residues. The V gene's germline CDR1 is SEHNR and CDR2 FQNEAQ (reference sequence). The V end was cut by 7 bases, the J end by 2 bases, with 9 bases between.

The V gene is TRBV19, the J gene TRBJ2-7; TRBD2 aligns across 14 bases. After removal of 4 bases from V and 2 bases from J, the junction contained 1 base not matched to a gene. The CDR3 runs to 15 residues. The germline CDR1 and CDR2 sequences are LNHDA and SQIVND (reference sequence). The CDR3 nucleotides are TGTGCCAGTAGTACGGGACTAGCGGGAGCCTACGAGCAGTACTTC. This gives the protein CASSTGLAGAYEQYF.

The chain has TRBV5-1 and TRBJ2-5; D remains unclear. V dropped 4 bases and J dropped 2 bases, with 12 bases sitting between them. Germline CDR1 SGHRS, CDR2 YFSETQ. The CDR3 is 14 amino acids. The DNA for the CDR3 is TGCGCCAGCAGCCGAGGCGGACCGCAAGAGACCCAGTACTTC. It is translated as CASSRGGPQETQYF. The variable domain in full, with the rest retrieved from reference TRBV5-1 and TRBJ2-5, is KAGVTQTPRYLIKTRGQQVTLSCSPISGHRSVSWYQQTPGQGLQFLFEYFSETQRNKGNFPGRFSGRQFSNSRSEMNVSTLELGDSALYLCASSRGGPQETQYFGPGTRLLVL.

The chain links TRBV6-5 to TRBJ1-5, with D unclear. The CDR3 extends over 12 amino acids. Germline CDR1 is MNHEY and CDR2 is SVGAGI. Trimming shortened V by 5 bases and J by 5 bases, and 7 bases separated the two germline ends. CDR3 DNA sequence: TGTGCCAGCAGTGAACGGGATCAGCCCCAGCATTTT. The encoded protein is CASSERDQPQHF.

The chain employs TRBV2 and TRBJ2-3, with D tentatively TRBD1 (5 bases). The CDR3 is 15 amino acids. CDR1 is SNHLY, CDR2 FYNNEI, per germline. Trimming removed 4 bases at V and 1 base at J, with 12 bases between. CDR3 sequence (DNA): TGTGCCAGCAGTGTATGGCAGGGCGGCACAGATACGCAGTATTTT. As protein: CASSVWQGGTDTQYF. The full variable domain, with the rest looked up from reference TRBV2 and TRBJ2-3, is EPEVTQTPSHQVTQMGQEVILRCVPISNHLYFYWYRQILGQKVEFLVSFYNNEISEKSEIFDDQFSVERPDGSNFTLKIRSTKLEDSAMYFCASSVWQGGTDTQYFGPGTRLTVL.

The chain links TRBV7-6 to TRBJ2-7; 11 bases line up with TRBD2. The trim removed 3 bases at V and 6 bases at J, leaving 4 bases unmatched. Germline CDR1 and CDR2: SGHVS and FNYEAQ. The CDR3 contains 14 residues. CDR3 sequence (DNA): TGTGCCAGCAGCTTGACTAGCGGGGCGTCCGAGCAGTACTTC. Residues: CASSLTSGASEQYF.

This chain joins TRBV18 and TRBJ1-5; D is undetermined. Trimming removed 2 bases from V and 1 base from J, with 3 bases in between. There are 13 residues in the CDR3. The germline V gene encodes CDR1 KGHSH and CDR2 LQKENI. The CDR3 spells CASSPGSNQPQHF. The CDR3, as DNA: TGTGCCAGCTCACCAGGGAGCAATCAGCCCCAGCATTTT.

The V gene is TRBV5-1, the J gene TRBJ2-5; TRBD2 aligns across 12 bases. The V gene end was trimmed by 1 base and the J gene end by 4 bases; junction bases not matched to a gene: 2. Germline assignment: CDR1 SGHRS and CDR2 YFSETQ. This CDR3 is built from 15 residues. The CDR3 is CASSLTSGGPETQYF. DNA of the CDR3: TGCGCCAGCAGCTTGACTAGCGGGGGGCCAGAGACCCAGTACTTC.

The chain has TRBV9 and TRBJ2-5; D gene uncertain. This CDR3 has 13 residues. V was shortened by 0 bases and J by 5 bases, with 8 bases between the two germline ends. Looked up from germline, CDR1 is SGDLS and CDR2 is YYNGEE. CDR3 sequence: CASSVGAWETQYF. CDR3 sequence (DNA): TGTGCCAGCAGCGTAGGGGCCTGGGAGACCCAGTACTTC. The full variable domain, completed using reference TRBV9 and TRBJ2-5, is DSGVTQTPKHLITATGQRVTLRCSPRSGDLSVYWYQQSLDQGLQFLIQYYNGEERAKGNILERFSAQQFPDLHSELNLSSLELGDSALYFCASSVGAWETQYFGPGTRLLVL.

The CDR3 coding sequence is TGTGCCAGCAGTTTAACATTCCGGGACAACGAGCAGTACTTC. This encodes CASSLTFRDNEQYF. The chain couples TRBV27 to TRBJ2-7; tentatively, D is TRBD1 (6 bases). The CDR3 is made up of 14 amino acids. Trimming removed 2 bases from V and 5 bases from J, with 13 bases in between. Germline V gives CDR1 MNHEY, CDR2 SMNVEV (reference sequence).

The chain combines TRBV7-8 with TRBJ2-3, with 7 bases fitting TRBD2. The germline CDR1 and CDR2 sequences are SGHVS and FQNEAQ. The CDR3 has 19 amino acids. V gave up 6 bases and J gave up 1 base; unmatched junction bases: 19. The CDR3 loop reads CASRPTNRGGVSRTDTQYF. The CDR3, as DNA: TGTGCCAGCAGACCAACCAATAGGGGAGGGGTGAGTCGCACAGATACGCAGTATTTT.

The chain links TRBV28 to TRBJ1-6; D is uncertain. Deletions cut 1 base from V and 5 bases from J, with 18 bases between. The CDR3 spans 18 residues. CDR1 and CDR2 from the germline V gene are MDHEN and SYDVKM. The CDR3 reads CASSLLSGGGWNNSPLHF. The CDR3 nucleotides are TGTGCCAGCAGTTTATTATCCGGTGGAGGTTGGAATAATTCACCCCTCCACTTT.

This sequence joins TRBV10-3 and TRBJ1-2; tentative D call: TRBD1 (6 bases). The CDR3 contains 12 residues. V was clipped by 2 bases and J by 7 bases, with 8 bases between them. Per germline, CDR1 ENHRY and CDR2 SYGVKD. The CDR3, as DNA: TGTGCCATCAGTGAGGAACAGGGTGGCTACACCTTC. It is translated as CAISEEQGGYTF.

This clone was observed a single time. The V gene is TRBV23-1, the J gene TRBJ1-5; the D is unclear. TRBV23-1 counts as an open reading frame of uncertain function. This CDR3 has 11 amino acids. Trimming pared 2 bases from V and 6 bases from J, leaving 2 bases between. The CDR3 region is CASSQSQPQHF. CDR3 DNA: TGCGCCAGCAGTCAAAGTCAGCCCCAGCATTTT.

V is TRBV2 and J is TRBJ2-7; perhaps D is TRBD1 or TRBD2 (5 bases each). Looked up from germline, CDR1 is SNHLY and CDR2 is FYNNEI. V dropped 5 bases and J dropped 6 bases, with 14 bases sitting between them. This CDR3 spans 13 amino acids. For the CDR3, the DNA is TGTGCCAGCAGTCCCAATCAGAGGGGCGAGCAGTACTTC. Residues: CASSPNQRGEQYF.

In DNA, the CDR3 is TGTGCCACTCAGACAGGGAACGAAAAACTGTTTTTT. Protein sequence: CATQTGNEKLFF. The chain combines TRBV28 with TRBJ1-4; 7 bases align to TRBD1. Per germline, CDR1 MDHEN and CDR2 SYDVKM. This CDR3 has 12 residues. V shed 10 bases, J shed 8 bases, and the junction held 7 bases outside the gene matches.

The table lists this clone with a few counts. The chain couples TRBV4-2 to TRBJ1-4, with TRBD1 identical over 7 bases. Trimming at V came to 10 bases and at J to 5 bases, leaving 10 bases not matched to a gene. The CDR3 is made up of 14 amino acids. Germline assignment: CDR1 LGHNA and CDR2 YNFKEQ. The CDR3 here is CATKPTGSNEKLFF. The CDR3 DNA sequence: TGTGCCACCAAACCGACAGGGTCCAATGAAAAACTGTTTTTT.

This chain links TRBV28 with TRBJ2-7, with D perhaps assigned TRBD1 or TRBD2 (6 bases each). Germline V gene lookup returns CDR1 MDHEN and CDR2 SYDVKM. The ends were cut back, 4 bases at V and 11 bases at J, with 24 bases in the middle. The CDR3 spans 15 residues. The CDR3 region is CASSSETGRSFGKYF. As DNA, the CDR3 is TGTGCCAGCAGTTCGGAAACAGGGAGGAGCTTCGGGAAGTACTTC.

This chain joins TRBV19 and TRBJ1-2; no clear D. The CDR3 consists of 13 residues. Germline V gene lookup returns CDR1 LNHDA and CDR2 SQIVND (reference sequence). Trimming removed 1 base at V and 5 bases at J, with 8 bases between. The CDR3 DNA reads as TGTGCCAGTAGTATAGTCGGGGTTTATGGCTACACCTTC. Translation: CASSIVGVYGYTF.

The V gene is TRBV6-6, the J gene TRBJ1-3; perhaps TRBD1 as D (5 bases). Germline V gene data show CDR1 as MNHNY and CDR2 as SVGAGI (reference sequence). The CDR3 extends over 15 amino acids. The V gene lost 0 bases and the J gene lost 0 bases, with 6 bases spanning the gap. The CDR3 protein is CASSYSGDSGNTIYF. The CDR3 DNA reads TGTGCCAGCAGTTACTCAGGGGACTCTGGAAACACCATATATTTT.

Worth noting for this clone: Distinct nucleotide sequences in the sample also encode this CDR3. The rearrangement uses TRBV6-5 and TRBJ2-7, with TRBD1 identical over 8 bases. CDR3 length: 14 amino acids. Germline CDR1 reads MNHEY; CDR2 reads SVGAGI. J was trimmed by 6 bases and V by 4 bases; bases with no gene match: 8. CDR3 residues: CASSSLGQGPEQYF. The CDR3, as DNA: TGTGCCAGCAGTTCCCTTGGACAGGGCCCCGAGCAGTACTTC.

CDR3 coding DNA: TGTGCCAGCAGCTTGATGTTGGGCGTAGGGGAGCAGTTCTTC. The encoded protein is CASSLMLGVGEQFF. This rearrangement joins TRBV5-6 to TRBJ2-1; no clear D. The CDR3 is 14 amino acids. The germline V and J ends were trimmed by 1 base and 10 bases, with 15 bases remaining between them. Per germline, CDR1 SGHDT and CDR2 YYEEEE.

Written as DNA, the CDR3 is TGTGCCTGGAGTGTACCAACAGGGAATAATTCACCCCTCCACTTT. It yields the protein CAWSVPTGNNSPLHF. This chain links TRBV30 with TRBJ1-6; D is possibly TRBD1 (6 bases). CDR1 is GTSNPN, CDR2 SVGIG, per germline (reference sequence). The CDR3 loop spans 15 amino acids. The V end lost 0 bases, the J end lost 5 bases, and 11 bases lay between the germline ends.

CDR3 amino acids: CASSRNLDTQYF. The CDR3 DNA sequence: TGTGCCAGCAGCCGTAATTTGGATACGCAGTATTTT. The rearrangement uses TRBV5-4 and TRBJ2-3; D is undetermined. From germline, CDR1 is SGHNT and CDR2 YYREEE (reference sequence). The length of the CDR3 is 12 residues. Trimming shortened V by 4 bases and J by 6 bases, and 9 bases separated the two germline ends.

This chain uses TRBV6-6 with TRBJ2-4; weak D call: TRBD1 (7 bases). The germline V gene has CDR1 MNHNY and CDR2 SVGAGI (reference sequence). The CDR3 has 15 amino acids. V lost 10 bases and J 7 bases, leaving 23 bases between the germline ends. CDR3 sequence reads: CATTTGLLGGNIQYF. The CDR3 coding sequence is TGTGCCACCACGACAGGGCTGCTAGGGGGGAACATTCAGTACTTC.

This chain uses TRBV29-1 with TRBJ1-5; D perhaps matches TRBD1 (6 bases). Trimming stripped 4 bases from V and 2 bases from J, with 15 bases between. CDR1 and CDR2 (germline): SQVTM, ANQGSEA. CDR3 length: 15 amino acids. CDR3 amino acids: CSVASSTGRNQPQHF. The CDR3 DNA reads TGCAGCGTTGCATCATCGACAGGTCGCAATCAGCCCCAGCATTTT.

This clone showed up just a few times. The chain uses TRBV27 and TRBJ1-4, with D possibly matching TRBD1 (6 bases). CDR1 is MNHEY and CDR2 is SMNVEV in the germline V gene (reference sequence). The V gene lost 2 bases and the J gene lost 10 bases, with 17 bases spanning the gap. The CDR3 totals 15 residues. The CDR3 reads CASSLVGTRDGKLFF. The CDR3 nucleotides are TGTGCCAGCAGTTTAGTCGGGACAAGGGATGGAAAACTGTTTTTT.

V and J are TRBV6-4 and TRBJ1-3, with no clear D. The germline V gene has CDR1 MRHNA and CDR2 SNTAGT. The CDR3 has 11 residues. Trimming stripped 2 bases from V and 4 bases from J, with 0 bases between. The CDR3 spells CASSDGNTIYF. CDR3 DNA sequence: TGTGCCAGCAGTGACGGAAACACCATATATTTT.